The 32 T cell receptor beta chains reported below all come from one sample, sequenced in a study of T cells in Graves' hyperthyroidism and ophthalmopathy. Amplification of TCR beta CDR3 regions used RNA as the template. When the TCR CDR3 underwent first-round RT-PCR, the HTBI primer set was used. TCRdb passed the multiplex PCR reads through MiXCR, listing each CDR3 protein once. The profile covers 650,000 to 850,000 distinct CDR3 sequences, with roughly 20% appearing a single time and 16% taken by the ten largest. The sample was blood. The receptors were gathered from a woman aged 50 to 60 with Graves' hyperthyroidism that later progressed to Graves' ophthalmopathy.

The chain links TRBV19 to TRBJ1-1; maybe TRBD1 (5 bases). V lost 6 bases to trimming and J lost 0 bases, with 14 bases between them. CDR3 size: 15 residues. CDR1 is LNHDA and CDR2 is SQIVND in the germline V gene (reference sequence). CDR3 coding DNA: TGTGCCAGTAGCGTTACTCAGGGAATGAACACTGAAGCTTTCTTT. Its protein product is CASSVTQGMNTEAFF.

This clonotype was seen only once. A clone one base away is much larger, so this may be a read error. The rearrangement uses TRBV11-1 and TRBJ2-5; TRBD2 aligns across 7 bases. The CDR3 length is 15 residues. Germline lookup yields CDR1 SGHAT and CDR2 FQDESV (reference sequence). The CDR3 here is CASSPSGGEQETPYF. CDR3 sequence (DNA): TGTGCCAGCAGCCCTTCTGGGGGGGAACAAGAGACCCCGTACTTC. The full variable domain, completed using reference TRBV11-1 and TRBJ2-5, is EAEVAQSPRYKITEKSQAVAFWCDPISGHATLYWYRQILGQGPELLVQFQDESVVDDSQLPKDRFSAERLKGVDSTLKIQPAELGDSAMYLCASSPSGGEQETPYFGPGTRLLVL.

As for this clonotype: An end of the junction differs from the germline gene, which may be a read error. The rearrangement links TRBV10-3 to TRBJ2-1, with TRBD2 identical over 8 bases. The germline V gene encodes CDR1 ENHRY and CDR2 SYGVKD. The CDR3 sequence is 16 residues long. The CDR3 DNA reads as TGTGCCATCAGTGATGGTAAGCGGGGGAACTACAATGGGCAGTTCTTC. Translating gives CAISDGKRGNYNGQFF.

J is TRBJ1-1 and V is TRBV19, with D maybe TRBD1 (6 bases). This CDR3 spans 15 amino acids. The germline CDR1 and CDR2 sequences are LNHDA and SQIVND (reference sequence). The ends were cut back, 6 bases at V and 1 base at J, with 15 bases in the middle. The DNA of the CDR3 is TGTGCCAGTAGCGTTGGGGGCGGCGGGAACACTGAAGCTTTCTTT. It translates to CASSVGGGGNTEAFF.

The chain couples TRBV9 to TRBJ2-1; D is possibly TRBD1 (6 bases). The V end was cut by 4 bases, the J end by 6 bases, with 14 bases between. Germline lookup yields CDR1 SGDLS and CDR2 YYNGEE. CDR3 length equals 14 residues. The CDR3 bases are TGTGCCAGCAGCCCGGGACATGGGGCCAATGAGCAGTTCTTC. Its translation: CASSPGHGANEQFF.

In this sample, this clonotype turned up many times. This chain joins TRBV2 and TRBJ1-1; no clear D gene. V was clipped by 2 bases and J by 4 bases, with 11 bases between them. This CDR3 has 14 residues. Germline V lookup: CDR1 SNHLY, CDR2 FYNNEI. The CDR3 loop is CASSEFWVATEAFF. The CDR3 DNA reads TGTGCCAGCAGTGAATTTTGGGTGGCCACTGAAGCTTTCTTT.

Many counts were recorded for this clonotype. V is TRBV6-1 and J is TRBJ1-1, with D maybe TRBD1 (6 bases). The CDR3 covers 14 residues. V gave up 7 bases and J gave up 0 bases, with 12 bases separating them. Germline V gene lookup returns CDR1 MNHNS and CDR2 SASEGT. CDR3 protein: CASTWGQLNTEAFF. The CDR3 DNA reads TGTGCCAGCACCTGGGGGCAGTTGAACACTGAAGCTTTCTTT.

This clonotype showed up many times. The chain joins TRBV6-1 to TRBJ2-7; the D call may be TRBD1 or TRBD2 (5 bases each). Trimming cost V 4 bases and J 2 bases, with 15 bases left between them. In germline, CDR1 is MNHNS, CDR2 SASEGT. The CDR3 is 15 residues long. CDR3 sequence (DNA): TGTGCCAGCAGTGGGAGTTGGGACGGAGCCTACGAGCAGTACTTC. Residues: CASSGSWDGAYEQYF.

As to this clonotype: Its ends do not fully match the called genes, so a read error is possible. The V call is TRBV18, the J call TRBJ2-5; tentative D call: TRBD1 (5 bases). Germline loops: CDR1 KGHSH, CDR2 LQKENI. The CDR3 sequence is 14 residues long. The CDR3, as DNA: TGTGCCAGCTCACCAACGACAGTCCAAGGGACCCAGTACTTC. Translation: CASSPTTVQGTQYF.

The chain recombines TRBV9 with TRBJ2-3, with TRBD1 matching 9 bases. CDR3 length equals 15 residues. CDR1 is SGDLS, CDR2 YYNGEE, per germline. The V and J ends lost 2 bases and 3 bases, in that order; junction bases with no gene match: 4. For the CDR3, the DNA is TGTGCCAGCAGCGTCGAGACAGGGGGGACAGATACGCAGTATTTT. Its protein product is CASSVETGGTDTQYF.

Only a few counts were recorded for this clonotype. V is TRBV25-1 and J is TRBJ2-3, with TRBD1 matching 9 bases. The CDR3 contains 16 residues. The germline V gene has CDR1 MGHDK and CDR2 SYGVNS. The J segment lost 1 base and the V segment lost 3 bases, leaving 5 bases of the junction unmatched. The CDR3 loop reads CASSDPRTGGTDTQYF. In DNA form, the CDR3 reads TGTGCCAGCAGTGACCCCAGGACAGGGGGCACAGATACGCAGTATTTT.

In its sample, this clonotype was seen a few times. The rearrangement links TRBV4-1 to TRBJ1-1, with D unresolved. V shed 0 bases and J shed 6 bases, with 14 bases lying between them. Germline V gene lookup returns CDR1 MGHRA and CDR2 YSYEKL. The CDR3 contains 15 residues. This CDR3 is CASSQDVMSRAEAFF. The CDR3 DNA follows: TGCGCCAGCAGCCAAGATGTAATGAGTCGAGCTGAAGCTTTCTTT.

This clonotype was detected many times. V usage is TRBV20-1 and J usage is TRBJ2-7; either TRBD1 or TRBD2 may supply D (5 bases each). The CDR3 runs to 13 residues. Germline V gene lookup returns CDR1 DFQATT and CDR2 SNEGSKA (reference sequence). The CDR3 nucleotides are TGCAGCACTAGGAGGCAGGGCACCTACGAGCAGTACTTC. Translating it yields CSTRRQGTYEQYF.

Many counts were recorded for this clonotype. V usage is TRBV3-1 and J usage is TRBJ1-1; D uncertain. CDR3 length equals 12 residues. The V end was cut by 0 bases, the J end by 7 bases, with 6 bases between. From germline, CDR1 is LGHDT and CDR2 YNNKEL (reference sequence). Written as DNA, the CDR3 is TGTGCCAGCAGCCAAGATTATATTGAAGCTTTCTTT. It encodes CASSQDYIEAFF.

The rearrangement joins TRBV7-9 to TRBJ1-6; TRBD1 matches at 8 bases. This CDR3 contains 14 residues. Looked up from germline, CDR1 is SEHNR and CDR2 is FQNEAQ (reference sequence). V trimming: 7 bases; J trimming: 7 bases; junction bases outside the gene matches: 6. CDR3 DNA: TGTGCCAGCAATTCAGGACAGGGCAATTCACCCCTCCACTTT. This codes for CASNSGQGNSPLHF. Full variable domain (rest looked up from reference TRBV7-9 and TRBJ1-6): DTGVSQNPRHKITKRGQNVTFRCDPISEHNRLYWYRQTLGQGPEFLTYFQNEAQLEKSRLLSDRFSAERPKGSFSTLEIQRTEQGDSAMYLCASNSGQGNSPLHFGNGTRLTVT.

There are many counts of this clonotype. The V and J genes are TRBV10-3 and TRBJ2-2; 7 bases align to TRBD1. V was pared by 7 bases and J by 0 bases, with 5 bases of the junction left unmatched. CDR1 is ENHRY and CDR2 is SYGVKD in the germline V gene. The CDR3 has 15 amino acids. DNA for the CDR3: TGTGCCATCAATTCGGACAGGTCGAACACCGGGGAGCTGTTTTTT. It encodes CAINSDRSNTGELFF.

The chain joins TRBV5-1 to TRBJ2-7, with 8 bases that match TRBD2. V was pared by 2 bases and J by 5 bases, with 9 bases of the junction left unmatched. This CDR3 has 15 amino acids. The germline gives CDR1 SGHRS, CDR2 YFSETQ. The CDR3 sequence: CASSLGVAGPDEQYF. CDR3 DNA sequence: TGCGCCAGCAGCTTAGGGGTAGCGGGGCCCGACGAGCAGTACTTC.

This clonotype was observed once. The J gene is TRBJ1-2, the V gene TRBV11-2; D is perhaps TRBD1 (6 bases). Germline V CDR1 and CDR2: SGHAT, FQNNGV. The CDR3 has 18 residues. The ends were cut back, 5 bases at V and 0 bases at J, with 22 bases in the middle. CDR3 DNA: TGTGCCAGCAGCCTCATTCAGGGGAAGACCCATCCTAACTATGGCTACACCTTC. Its translation: CASSLIQGKTHPNYGYTF.

In its sample, this clonotype was seen a few times. The chain has TRBV6-1 and TRBJ1-5; D ambiguous. Trimming stripped 2 bases from V and 1 base from J, with 12 bases between. Germline V gene sequence: CDR1 MNHNS, CDR2 SASEGT. This CDR3 spans 16 amino acids. The CDR3 DNA is TGTGCCAGCAGTGAAATGCGTGGTCTCAGCAATCAGCCCCAGCATTTT. It encodes CASSEMRGLSNQPQHF.

The chain couples TRBV12-5 to TRBJ1-5; a possible D gene is TRBD1 (6 bases). V dropped 4 bases and J dropped 5 bases, with 21 bases sitting between them. The CDR3 contains 17 residues. Germline assignment: CDR1 LGHNT and CDR2 FRNRAP. The CDR3 is CASGWALVGALHQPQHF. The CDR3 nucleotides read TGTGCTAGTGGTTGGGCCTTGGTGGGGGCCCTTCATCAGCCCCAGCATTTT.

This clonotype was observed a few times. The rearrangement uses TRBV18 and TRBJ2-5; the D gene is possibly TRBD1 (6 bases). V was shortened by 2 bases and J by 2 bases, with 12 bases between the two germline ends. The CDR3 spans 15 residues. Germline V gene sequence: CDR1 KGHSH, CDR2 LQKENI. For the CDR3, the DNA is TGTGCCAGCTCACCAACGACAGGTCGGCAAGAGACCCAGTACTTC. Protein sequence: CASSPTTGRQETQYF.

This clonotype was detected ten times or more. The chain combines TRBV20-1 with TRBJ1-5, with 12 bases matching TRBD1. V dropped 4 bases and J dropped 2; count of bases not matched to a gene: 12. Looked up from germline, CDR1 is DFQATT and CDR2 is SNEGSKA (reference sequence). The CDR3 runs to 18 residues. CDR3 region: CSAKSSGTGGIGNQPQHF. CDR3 nucleotides: TGCAGTGCTAAATCGTCCGGGACAGGGGGCATTGGCAATCAGCCCCAGCATTTT.

V usage is TRBV2 and J usage is TRBJ1-3; possibly TRBD1 for D (5 bases). Trimming took 6 bases from V and 2 from J, leaving 17 bases between them. Germline values: CDR1 SNHLY, CDR2 FYNNEI. CDR3 size: 16 residues. Here the CDR3 DNA reads TGTGCCAGCAGGGAAAGGGATTTGGGGGCTGGAAACACCATATATTTT. Translated, it gives CASRERDLGAGNTIYF.

This clonotype has only a few counts. V gene TRBV15 combines with J gene TRBJ2-5, with 10 bases matching TRBD2. Germline CDR1 LNHNV, CDR2 YYDKDF (reference sequence). The junction had 12 bases not matched to a gene; V was cut back by 0 bases and J by 2 bases. The CDR3 consists of 19 residues. DNA for the CDR3: TGTGCCACCAGCAGAGATCGGTCTAGCGGGAGATATTCTCAAGAGACCCAGTACTTC. It specifies CATSRDRSSGRYSQETQYF.

This clonotype has just a few counts. The rearrangement joins TRBV4-1 to TRBJ1-1, with D possibly TRBD1 on 6 matching bases. The V end was cut by 4 bases, the J end by 5 bases, with 14 bases between. Germline V lookup: CDR1 MGHRA, CDR2 YSYEKL. The CDR3 extends over 14 amino acids. The CDR3 nucleotides read TGCGCCAGCAGCCTCAGGACAGATGGAACTGAAGCTTTCTTT. Translation gives CASSLRTDGTEAFF.

This clonotype has at least ten counts. The chain has TRBV7-9 and TRBJ1-1; D perhaps matches TRBD1 (6 bases). Trimming removed 0 bases from V and 3 bases from J, with 11 bases in between. The V gene's germline CDR1 is SEHNR and CDR2 FQNEAQ (reference sequence). The CDR3 is 15 amino acids. CDR3 in DNA: TGTGCCAGCAGCTTAGCTCTACAGGGTGACACTGAAGCTTTCTTT. Residues: CASSLALQGDTEAFF. Full variable domain (remainder filled in from reference TRBV7-9 and TRBJ1-1): DTGVSQNPRHKITKRGQNVTFRCDPISEHNRLYWYRQTLGQGPEFLTYFQNEAQLEKSRLLSDRFSAERPKGSFSTLEIQRTEQGDSAMYLCASSLALQGDTEAFFGQGTRLTVV.

This clonotype was recorded many times. The V and J genes are TRBV18 and TRBJ1-1; D ambiguous. Germline CDR1 reads KGHSH; CDR2 reads LQKENI. This CDR3 contains 15 residues. Trimming pared 1 base from V and 1 base from J, leaving 10 bases between. CDR3 nucleotide sequence: TGTGCCAGCTCACCACGGGGAGAGGCGAACACTGAAGCTTTCTTT. Translated: CASSPRGEANTEAFF. The full variable domain, with the rest looked up from reference TRBV18 and TRBJ1-1, is NAGVMQNPRHLVRRRGQEARLRCSPMKGHSHVYWYRQLPEEGLKFMVYLQKENIIDESGMPKERFSAEFPKEGPSILRIQQVVRGDSAAYFCASSPRGEANTEAFFGQGTRLTVV.

The chain recombines TRBV14 with TRBJ2-3; D unresolved. Trimming cost V 8 bases and J 0 bases, with 12 bases left between them. The CDR3 runs 14 residues. Germline V gene data show CDR1 as SGHDN and CDR2 as FVKESK. This chain's CDR3 is CASAISISTDTQYF. DNA for the CDR3: TGTGCCAGCGCTATTTCGATAAGCACAGATACGCAGTATTTT.

This clonotype was seen more than once but under ten times. The chain couples TRBV5-6 to TRBJ2-2, with D perhaps TRBD2 (6 bases). The germline V gene has CDR1 SGHDT and CDR2 YYEEEE. V lost 3 bases and J 5 bases, leaving 14 bases between the germline ends. CDR3 length: 15 amino acids. The CDR3 DNA sequence: TGTGCCAGCAGCTCCCCGGGGAGGTTGACCGGGGAGCTGTTTTTT. It translates to CASSSPGRLTGELFF.

Comment on this clonotype: One base away lies a much larger clone, so this may be a sequencing read error. V usage is TRBV18 and J usage is TRBJ1-2; maybe TRBD1 (5 bases). CDR3 length equals 14 residues. Germline V CDR1 and CDR2: KGHSH, LQKENI. V lost 4 bases to trimming and J lost 5 bases, with 14 bases between them. The CDR3 coding sequence is TGTGCCAGCTCACGCGGGGCAGCTACATATGGCTACACCTTC. It specifies CASSRGAATYGYTF.

Worth noting for this clonotype: An end of the junction does not agree with germline; a read error may underlie this. The gene calls are TRBV5-1 and TRBJ2-3, with D possibly matching TRBD1 (5 bases). The germline V gene encodes CDR1 SGHRS and CDR2 YFSETQ. CDR3 length: 14 residues. CDR3 in DNA: TGCGCCAGCAGCTTGGTAGGACACACAGATGCGCAGTATTTT. This gives the protein CASSLVGHTDAQYF.

This clonotype was observed at least ten times. The V and J genes are TRBV11-1 and TRBJ1-2; no firm D call. This CDR3 has 12 residues. Trimming shortened V by 3 bases and J by 8 bases, and 10 bases separated the two germline ends. Germline CDR1 SGHAT, CDR2 FQDESV (reference sequence). In nucleotides, the CDR3 is TGTGCCAGCAGCTTGGGAGTAGGAGGCTACACCTTC. Translating it yields CASSLGVGGYTF.